This entry concerns a single T cell receptor (beta chain). Generated by immunoSEQ multiplex PCR, the TCRdb table keeps only in-frame clones and is missing some. The sample holds under 300,000 clones, about 86% seen once. V lost 2 bases and J lost 8, with 16 bases in between. CDR3 size: 16 residues. Germline V lookup: CDR1 MDHEN, CDR2 SYDVKM. The data were taken from a study of blood T cell repertoires in COVID-19. The origin of this receptor is a woman in her 30s with COVID-19, enrolled during active disease. Sequenced: peripheral blood. This chain connects TRBV28 to TRBJ1-6; D is ambiguous. The CDR3, as DNA: TGTGCCAGCAGTTTACCCGGGGTTAGTACCTATTCACCCCTCCACTTT. Amino acid sequence: CASSLPGVSTYSPLHF.